The 21 T cell receptor beta chains reported below all come from one sample, sequenced in a study of graft-versus-host responses after intestinal transplantation. Sequencing used immunoSEQ multiplex PCR; TCRdb keeps in-frame clones, though not all of them. The sample contains 98,000 or so clones, roughly 86% of which appear only once. The sample here was PBMCs, taken 255 days after intestinal transplant. The receptors here all came from a human patient who received an intestinal transplant, so some T cells may come from the graft donor.

The chain carries TRBV2 and TRBJ2-1, with TRBD2 identical over 10 bases. Trimming cost V 2 bases and J 6 bases; bases outside gene matches: 7. The CDR3 is 16 amino acids. Per the germline V gene, CDR1 is SNHLY and CDR2 is FYNNEI. The DNA for the CDR3 is TGTGCCAGCAGTGAATTTAGCGGGAGGCCGGGCAATGAGCAGTTCTTC. Encoded protein: CASSEFSGRPGNEQFF.

The chain combines TRBV9 with TRBJ2-4, with a tentative D call TRBD2 (6 bases). Deletions cut 3 bases from V and 8 bases from J, with 18 bases between. The CDR3 is made up of 15 amino acids. Germline CDR1 is SGDLS and CDR2 is YYNGEE. The CDR3 protein is CASSAVGTGDDIQYF. The CDR3 bases are TGTGCCAGCAGCGCCGTAGGGACGGGGGACGACATTCAGTACTTC.

The rearrangement joins TRBV30 to TRBJ2-2; D possibly corresponds to TRBD1 (5 bases). Trimming removed 0 bases from V and 3 bases from J, with 11 bases in between. The length of the CDR3 is 15 residues. Germline loops: CDR1 GTSNPN, CDR2 SVGIG (reference sequence). The CDR3 reads CAWSVIMGHTGELFF. The CDR3 DNA reads as TGTGCCTGGAGTGTTATAATGGGGCACACCGGGGAGCTGTTTTTT.

The gene calls are TRBV29-1 and TRBJ2-2; D uncertain. The CDR3 extends over 14 amino acids. CDR1 is SQVTM, CDR2 ANQGSEA, per germline. Trimming removed 5 bases from V and 4 bases from J, with 14 bases in between. DNA for the CDR3: TGCAGCGTTTTGTCCGACGGAGCCACCGGGGAGCTGTTTTTT. Protein: CSVLSDGATGELFF.

The V and J genes are TRBV11-3 and TRBJ2-1, with D possibly being TRBD1 or TRBD2 (5 bases each). The CDR3 covers 13 residues. The germline CDR1 and CDR2 sequences are SGHNT and YENEEA. Between the trimmed V and J ends, which lost 4 bases and 6 bases, there was a span of 10 bases. The CDR3 sequence: CASSSRGPNEQFF. The CDR3 DNA sequence: TGTGCCAGCAGCTCCCGGGGCCCCAATGAGCAGTTCTTC.

The gene calls are TRBV27 and TRBJ1-4, with a tentative D call TRBD1 (5 bases). Germline lookup yields CDR1 MNHEY and CDR2 SMNVEV (reference sequence). The CDR3 consists of 14 residues. Trimming removed 4 bases from V and 7 bases from J, with 13 bases in between. CDR3: CASSWGRAGEKLFF. CDR3 nucleotides: TGTGCCAGCAGTTGGGGCAGGGCGGGTGAAAAACTGTTTTTT.

The chain has TRBV6-1 and TRBJ2-2, with TRBD1 matching 9 bases. The CDR3 is made up of 14 amino acids. Germline values: CDR1 MNHNS, CDR2 SASEGT. With 4 bases clipped from V and 3 bases from J, the junction kept 0 bases outside the gene matches. The CDR3 nucleotides are TGTGCCAGCAGTGGGACAGGGGACACCGGGGAGCTGTTTTTT. Translating gives CASSGTGDTGELFF.

The chain couples TRBV10-3 to TRBJ1-6; D remains ambiguous. The CDR3 length is 20 residues. Germline V lookup: CDR1 ENHRY, CDR2 SYGVKD. The V and J ends lost 6 bases and 8 bases respectively, with 32 bases between them. The CDR3 nucleotides are TGTGCCATCAGCCCGTTCAGCCGGACCTCTTATCTTCCCTGGGATTCACCCCTCCACTTT. Translation gives CAISPFSRTSYLPWDSPLHF.

The table lists this clone with a few counts. J is TRBJ1-1 and V is TRBV6-5, with a tentative D call TRBD1 (5 bases). The germline gives CDR1 MNHEY, CDR2 SVGAGI. V shed 0 bases and J shed 4 bases, with 12 bases lying between them. This CDR3 comprises 15 residues. The DNA for the CDR3 is TGTGCCAGCAGTTACTCGCCAGGGTTGACCACTGAAGCTTTCTTT. Protein: CASSYSPGLTTEAFF.

The CDR3 DNA reads as TGTGCCAGCAGTACGGAGGCCGGCTACGAGCAGTACTTC. Translation gives CASSTEAGYEQYF. The rearrangement links TRBV6-1 to TRBJ2-7, with TRBD2 as a possible D gene (5 bases). Germline lookup yields CDR1 MNHNS and CDR2 SASEGT. V lost 5 bases, J lost 3 bases, and 11 bases lay in between. The CDR3 runs to 13 residues.

The V call is TRBV6-9, the J call TRBJ1-3; D might be TRBD1 (6 bases). Trimming removed 5 bases at V and 3 bases at J, with 17 bases between. Germline CDR1 is MNHGY and CDR2 is SVAAGI. The CDR3 is 16 residues long. The CDR3 here is CASSETQGVGGNTIYF. DNA of the CDR3: TGTGCCAGCAGTGAAACACAGGGAGTGGGTGGAAACACCATATATTTT.

The chain employs TRBV19 and TRBJ1-2; D possibly corresponds to TRBD1 (5 bases). The CDR3 is 18 residues long. Per the germline V gene, CDR1 is LNHDA and CDR2 is SQIVND (reference sequence). V gave up 3 bases and J gave up 0 bases, with 20 bases separating them. CDR3 amino acids: CASSIGRTGDTSNYGYTF. The DNA for the CDR3 is TGTGCCAGTAGTATCGGGCGAACAGGAGACACCTCTAACTATGGCTACACCTTC.

The chain employs TRBV28 and TRBJ2-3; 7 bases match TRBD2. Unmatched junction bases numbered 6, after V lost 5 bases and J lost 4 bases. Per germline, CDR1 MDHEN and CDR2 SYDVKM. This CDR3 is built from 14 residues. The CDR3: CASSLPGGPDTQYF. Written as DNA, the CDR3 is TGTGCCAGCAGTCTCCCGGGAGGACCAGATACGCAGTATTTT.

This chain links TRBV7-2 with TRBJ2-2, with TRBD2 as a possible D gene (5 bases). This CDR3 has 15 residues. V lost 1 base and J 4 bases, leaving 10 bases between the germline ends. Germline values: CDR1 SGHTA, CDR2 FQGNSA. The CDR3 sequence is CASSLGRGVTGELFF. The CDR3 bases are TGTGCCAGCAGCTTAGGTCGGGGAGTCACCGGGGAGCTGTTTTTT.

The chain combines TRBV10-3 with TRBJ2-4; weak D call: TRBD2 (5 bases). The V end was cut by 4 bases, the J end by 10 bases, with 11 bases between. Germline V gives CDR1 ENHRY, CDR2 SYGVKD. This CDR3 is 12 amino acids long. CDR3: CAISVTGKIQYF. DNA for the CDR3: TGTGCCATCAGTGTAACGGGGAAGATTCAGTACTTC.

CDR3 in DNA: TGTGCCAGCAGCTTATCCCCAAGTAGACAGGGGGAGCTCACCTTC. Translating it yields CASSLSPSRQGELTF. V is TRBV7-3 and J is TRBJ1-2, with TRBD1 matching over 9 bases. CDR3 length equals 15 residues. Germline V CDR1 and CDR2: SGHTA, FQGTGA. V lost 2 bases and J lost 13; bases outside the gene matches: 14.

V usage is TRBV5-1 and J usage is TRBJ2-7; TRBD2 agrees at 11 bases. The CDR3 totals 14 residues. Per the germline V gene, CDR1 is SGHRS and CDR2 is YFSETQ. The ends lost 4 bases at V and 3 bases at J; junction bases unmatched: 3. The CDR3 DNA sequence: TGCGCCAGCAGCATAGCGGGAGGGGGCTACGAGCAGTACTTC. Its translation: CASSIAGGGYEQYF.

The genes are TRBV28 and TRBJ2-7, with D perhaps matching TRBD1 (6 bases). V shed 4 bases and J shed 3 bases, with 16 bases lying between them. The CDR3 totals 15 residues. CDR1 and CDR2 from the germline V gene are MDHEN and SYDVKM. The CDR3 coding sequence is TGTGCCAGCAGTTCTATCCGAGGGGGATACTACGAGCAGTACTTC. As protein: CASSSIRGGYYEQYF.

A word on this clone: The same CDR3 arises from other DNA sequences in this sample as well. The V call is TRBV7-9, the J call TRBJ2-1; D remains unclear. The CDR3 extends over 12 amino acids. Germline V gene data show CDR1 as SEHNR and CDR2 as FQNEAQ (reference sequence). Trimming removed 5 bases from V and 3 bases from J, with 5 bases in between. The CDR3 bases are TGTGCCAGCAGCCTCAGCTACAATGAGCAGTTCTTC. This codes for CASSLSYNEQFF.

A few counts support this clone. The same CDR3 also results from other DNA sequences found in this sample. This chain joins TRBV5-1 and TRBJ1-2, with D unclear. V dropped 0 bases and J dropped 0 bases, with 3 bases sitting between them. Germline CDR1 SGHRS, CDR2 YFSETQ. The CDR3 has 13 residues. The CDR3 loop is CASSLATNYGYTF. CDR3 in DNA: TGCGCCAGCAGCTTGGCCACTAACTATGGCTACACCTTC.

This clone was seen a single time. V and J are TRBV9 and TRBJ1-3, with D perhaps TRBD1 (6 bases). The length of the CDR3 is 15 residues. Germline V gene sequence: CDR1 SGDLS, CDR2 YYNGEE. The germline V and J ends were trimmed by 4 bases and 4 bases, with 15 bases remaining between them. The chain's CDR3 is CASSPPRGPGNTIYF. The CDR3 DNA follows: TGTGCCAGCAGCCCCCCCAGGGGACCAGGAAACACCATATATTTT. The variable domain in full, with the rest retrieved from reference TRBV9 and TRBJ1-3, is DSGVTQTPKHLITATGQRVTLRCSPRSGDLSVYWYQQSLDQGLQFLIQYYNGEERAKGNILERFSAQQFPDLHSELNLSSLELGDSALYFCASSPPRGPGNTIYFGEGSWLTVV.